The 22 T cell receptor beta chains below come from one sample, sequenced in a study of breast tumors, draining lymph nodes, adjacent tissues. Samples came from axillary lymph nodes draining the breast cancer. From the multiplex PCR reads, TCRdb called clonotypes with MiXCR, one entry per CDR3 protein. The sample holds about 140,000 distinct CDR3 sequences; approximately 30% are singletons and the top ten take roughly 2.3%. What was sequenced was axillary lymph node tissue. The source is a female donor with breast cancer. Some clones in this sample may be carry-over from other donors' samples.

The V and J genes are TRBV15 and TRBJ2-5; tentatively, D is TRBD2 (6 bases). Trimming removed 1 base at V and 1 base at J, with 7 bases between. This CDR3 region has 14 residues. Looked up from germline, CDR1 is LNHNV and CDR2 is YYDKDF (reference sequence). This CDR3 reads CATSRVGLQETQYF. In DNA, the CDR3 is TGTGCCACCAGCAGAGTGGGACTCCAAGAGACCCAGTACTTC.

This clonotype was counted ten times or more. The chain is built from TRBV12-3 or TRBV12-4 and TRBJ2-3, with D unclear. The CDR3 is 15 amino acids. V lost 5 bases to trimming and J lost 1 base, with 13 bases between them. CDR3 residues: CASSRKDGGTDTQYF. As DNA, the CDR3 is TGTGCCAGCAGTCGTAAAGATGGGGGCACAGATACGCAGTATTTT.

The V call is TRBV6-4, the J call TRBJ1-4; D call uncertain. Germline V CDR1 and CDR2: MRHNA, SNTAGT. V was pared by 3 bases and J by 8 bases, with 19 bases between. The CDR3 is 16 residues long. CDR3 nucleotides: TGTGCCAGCAGTGAGCTACCGGGATCGGTCCACGAAAAACTGTTTTTT. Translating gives CASSELPGSVHEKLFF.

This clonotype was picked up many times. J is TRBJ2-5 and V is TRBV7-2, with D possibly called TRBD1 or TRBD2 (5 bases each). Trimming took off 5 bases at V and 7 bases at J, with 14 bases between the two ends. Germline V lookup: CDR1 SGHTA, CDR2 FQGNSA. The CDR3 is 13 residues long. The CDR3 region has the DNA TGTGCCAGCAGCCCCAGGGACGGTGTGACCCAGTACTTC. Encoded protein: CASSPRDGVTQYF.

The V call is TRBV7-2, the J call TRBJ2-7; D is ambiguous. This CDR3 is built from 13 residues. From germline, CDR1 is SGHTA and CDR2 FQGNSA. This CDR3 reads CASSLAEEYERYV. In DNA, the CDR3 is TGTGCCAGCAGCTTAGCTGAGGAATACGAGCGGTACGTC.

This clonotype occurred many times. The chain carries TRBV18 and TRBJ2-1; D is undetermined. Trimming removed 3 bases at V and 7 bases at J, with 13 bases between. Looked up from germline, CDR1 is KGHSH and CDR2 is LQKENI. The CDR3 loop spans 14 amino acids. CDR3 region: CASSPLGLRNEQFF. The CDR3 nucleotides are TGTGCCAGCTCACCTCTGGGGTTGAGGAATGAGCAGTTCTTC.

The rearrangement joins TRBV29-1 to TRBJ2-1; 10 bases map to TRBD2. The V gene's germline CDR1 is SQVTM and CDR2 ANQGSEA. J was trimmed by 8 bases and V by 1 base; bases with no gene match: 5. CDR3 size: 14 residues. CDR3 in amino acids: CSVEGAGGFDEQFF. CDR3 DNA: TGCAGCGTTGAAGGAGCGGGAGGGTTTGATGAGCAGTTCTTC.

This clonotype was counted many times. CDR3 loop: CSAWEGQRGNTIYF. CDR3 bases: TGCAGTGCTTGGGAGGGACAGCGCGGAAACACCATATATTTT. The chain links TRBV20-1 to TRBJ1-3; 7 bases fit TRBD1. The CDR3 spans 14 residues. Germline CDR1 reads DFQATT; CDR2 reads SNEGSKA (reference sequence). J was trimmed by 4 bases and V by 5 bases; bases with no gene match: 8.

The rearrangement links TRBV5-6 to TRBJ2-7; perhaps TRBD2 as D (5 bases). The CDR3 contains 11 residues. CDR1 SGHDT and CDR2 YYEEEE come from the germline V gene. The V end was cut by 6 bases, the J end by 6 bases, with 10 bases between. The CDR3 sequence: CASKLGSEQYF. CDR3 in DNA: TGTGCCAGCAAACTAGGTAGCGAGCAGTACTTC.

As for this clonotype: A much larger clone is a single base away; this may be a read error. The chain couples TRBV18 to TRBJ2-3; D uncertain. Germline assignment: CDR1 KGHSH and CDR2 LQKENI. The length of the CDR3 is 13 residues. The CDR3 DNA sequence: TGTGCCAGCTCACCACCGGTCACAGATACGCAGTGTTTT. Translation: CASSPPVTDTQCF. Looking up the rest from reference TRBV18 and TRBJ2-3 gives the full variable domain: NAGVMQNPRHLVRRRGQEARLRCSPMKGHSHVYWYRQLPEEGLKFMVYLQKENIIDESGMPKERFSAEFPKEGPSILRIQQVVRGDSAAYFCASSPPVTDTQCFGPGTRLTVL.

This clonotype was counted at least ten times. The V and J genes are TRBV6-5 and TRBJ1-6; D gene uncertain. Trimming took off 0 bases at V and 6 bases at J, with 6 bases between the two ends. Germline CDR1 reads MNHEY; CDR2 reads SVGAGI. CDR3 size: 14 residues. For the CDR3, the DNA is TGTGCCAGCAGTTACTCAGGGAGTAATTCACCCCTCCACTTT. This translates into CASSYSGSNSPLHF.

The DNA of the CDR3 is TGCGCCAGCAGGCATGGGACAGGGAAAAATTCACCCCTCCACTTT. This sequence encodes CASRHGTGKNSPLHF. V and J are TRBV5-1 and TRBJ1-6; TRBD1 agrees at 9 bases. In germline, CDR1 is SGHRS, CDR2 YFSETQ. The CDR3 runs to 15 residues. V trimming: 5 bases; J trimming: 7 bases; junction bases outside the gene matches: 7.

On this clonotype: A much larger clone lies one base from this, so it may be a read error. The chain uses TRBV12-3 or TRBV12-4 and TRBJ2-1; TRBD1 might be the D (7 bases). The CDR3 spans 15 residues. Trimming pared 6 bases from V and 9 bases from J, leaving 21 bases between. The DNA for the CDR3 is TGTGCCAGCAGAGACCGACAGGGAGGTTCTCGTGAGCAGTTCTTC. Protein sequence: CASRDRQGGSREQFF.

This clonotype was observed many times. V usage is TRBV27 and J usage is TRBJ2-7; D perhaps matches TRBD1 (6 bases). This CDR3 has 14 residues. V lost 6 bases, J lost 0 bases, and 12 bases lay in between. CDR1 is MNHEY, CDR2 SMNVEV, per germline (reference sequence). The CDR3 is CASRPGTPSYEQYF. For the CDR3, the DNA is TGTGCCAGCAGACCCGGGACACCCTCCTACGAGCAGTACTTC.

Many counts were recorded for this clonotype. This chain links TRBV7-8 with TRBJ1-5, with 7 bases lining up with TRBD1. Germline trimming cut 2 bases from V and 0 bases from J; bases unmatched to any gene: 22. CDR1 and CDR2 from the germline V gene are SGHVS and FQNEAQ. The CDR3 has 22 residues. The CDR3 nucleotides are TGTGCCAGCAGCTTATTGGCAGACCCAGTCCCGGGACAGCAGTATAGCAATCAGCCCCAGCATTTT. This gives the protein CASSLLADPVPGQQYSNQPQHF.

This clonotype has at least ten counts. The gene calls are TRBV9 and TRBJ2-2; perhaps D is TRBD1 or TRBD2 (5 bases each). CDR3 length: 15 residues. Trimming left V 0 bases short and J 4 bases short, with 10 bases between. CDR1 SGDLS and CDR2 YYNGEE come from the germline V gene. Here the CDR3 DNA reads TGTGCCAGCAGCGTAGGAGGGGTCGGCACCGGGGAGCTGTTTTTT. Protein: CASSVGGVGTGELFF.

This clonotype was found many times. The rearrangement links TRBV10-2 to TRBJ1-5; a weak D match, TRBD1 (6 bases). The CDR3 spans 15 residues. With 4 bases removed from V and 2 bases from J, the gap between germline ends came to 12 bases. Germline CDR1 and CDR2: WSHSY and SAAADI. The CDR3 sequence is CASSAAGVRNQPQHF. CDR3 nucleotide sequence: TGCGCCAGCAGTGCGGCAGGGGTACGCAATCAGCCCCAGCATTTT.

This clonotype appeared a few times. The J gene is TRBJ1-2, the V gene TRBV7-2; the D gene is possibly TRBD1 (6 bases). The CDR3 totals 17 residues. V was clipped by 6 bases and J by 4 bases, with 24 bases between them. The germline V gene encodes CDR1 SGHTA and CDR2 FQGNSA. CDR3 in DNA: TGTGCCAGCAGGTCTGACGTATTGGGGACAAGTACCTATGGCTACACCTTC. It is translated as CASRSDVLGTSTYGYTF.

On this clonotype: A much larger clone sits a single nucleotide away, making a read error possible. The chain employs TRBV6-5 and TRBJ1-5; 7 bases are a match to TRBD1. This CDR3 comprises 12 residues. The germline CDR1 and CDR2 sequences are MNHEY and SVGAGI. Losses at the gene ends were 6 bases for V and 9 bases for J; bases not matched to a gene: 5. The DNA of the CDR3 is TGTGCCAGCAGCCAGGGGGGTCGGCCCCAGCATTTT. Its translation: CASSQGGRPQHF.

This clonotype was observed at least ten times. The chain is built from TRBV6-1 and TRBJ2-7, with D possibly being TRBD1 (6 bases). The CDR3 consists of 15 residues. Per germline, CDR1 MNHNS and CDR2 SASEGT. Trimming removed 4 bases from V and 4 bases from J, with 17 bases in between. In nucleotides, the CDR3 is TGTGCCAGCAGTGGGCGGACAGATTGGGAGTACGAGCAGTACGTC. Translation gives CASSGRTDWEYEQYV.

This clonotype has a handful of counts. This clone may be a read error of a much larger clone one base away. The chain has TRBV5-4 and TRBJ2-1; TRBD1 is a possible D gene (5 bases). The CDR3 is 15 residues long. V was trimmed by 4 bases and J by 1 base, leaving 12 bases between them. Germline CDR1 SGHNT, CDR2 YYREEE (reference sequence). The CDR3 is CASSPGIASYNEQFF. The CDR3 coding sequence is TGTGCCAGCAGCCCAGGGATTGCATCCTACAATGAGCAGTTCTTC.

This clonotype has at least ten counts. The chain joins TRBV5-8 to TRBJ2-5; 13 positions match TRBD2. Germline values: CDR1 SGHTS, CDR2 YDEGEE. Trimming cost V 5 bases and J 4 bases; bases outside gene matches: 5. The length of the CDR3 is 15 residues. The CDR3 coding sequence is TGTGCCAGCAGACTAGCGGGGGGGCCGCGAGAGACCCAGTACTTC. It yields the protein CASRLAGGPRETQYF.